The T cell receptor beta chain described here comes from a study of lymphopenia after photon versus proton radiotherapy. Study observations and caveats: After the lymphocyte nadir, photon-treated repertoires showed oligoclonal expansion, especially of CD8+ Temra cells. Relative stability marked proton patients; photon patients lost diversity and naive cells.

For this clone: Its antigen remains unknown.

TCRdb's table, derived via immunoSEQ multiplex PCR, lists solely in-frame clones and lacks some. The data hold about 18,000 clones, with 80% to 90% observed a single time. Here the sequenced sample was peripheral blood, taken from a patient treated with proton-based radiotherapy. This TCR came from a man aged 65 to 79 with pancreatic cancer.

The CDR3 sequence: CASSPVGGAGYGYTF. Written as DNA, the CDR3 is TGTGCCAGCAGCCCCGTGGGGGGGGCAGGATATGGCTACACCTTC. The rearrangement uses TRBV7-9 and TRBJ1-2; a possible D gene is TRBD1 (6 bases). V dropped 5 bases and J dropped 5 bases, with 18 bases sitting between them. CDR3 size: 15 residues. Germline CDR1 SEHNR, CDR2 FQNEAQ (reference sequence).